This T cell receptor beta chain was found in a study of shared clonotypes between healthy human individuals. Study-wide context: Sampling drew on donors who were two women and a few men aged 18 to 49.

Germline values: CDR1 SGHNT, CDR2 YENEEA. The CDR3 contains 13 residues. The trim removed 4 bases at V and 9 bases at J, leaving 6 bases unmatched. The table came from immunoSEQ multiplex PCR; TCRdb's copy has only in-frame clones and leaves some out. Among about 340,000 clones listed, around 67% were seen once. The V and J genes are TRBV11-3 and TRBJ2-1; 7 nucleotides line up with TRBD1. Specimen: memory CD4+ T cells sorted from blood. As for subset: CD45RA-negative fraction. The source is a man aged 30 to 45 in good health. The CDR3 DNA follows: TGTGCCAGCAGCTCGCCACAGGGGAGTGAGCAGTTCTTC. Protein sequence: CASSSPQGSEQFF.